The next 28 T cell receptor beta chains were all read from a single sample in a study of OX40 agonist ivuxolimab in advanced cancers. TCRdb keeps only in-frame clones here, not all; method: immunoSEQ multiplex PCR. The sample yields tens of thousands of clones, 94% seen once. The sequencing here drew on CD4+ or CD8+ T cells sorted from blood, taken in a trial of the OX40 agonist ivuxolimab. All receptors derive from an adult with an advanced solid tumor such as melanoma, head and neck, liver or kidney cancer.

The V call is TRBV18, the J call TRBJ2-3; D might be TRBD2 (6 bases). Germline CDR1 KGHSH, CDR2 LQKENI. Trimming left V 2 bases short and J 1 base short, with 7 bases between. The CDR3 loop spans 14 amino acids. The CDR3 sequence is CASSPGEGTDTQYF. DNA of the CDR3: TGTGCCAGCTCACCAGGGGAGGGCACAGATACGCAGTATTTT.

This clone was detected once. V and J are TRBV5-1 and TRBJ2-1; D is undetermined. V was trimmed by 1 base and J by 4 bases, leaving 3 bases between them. This CDR3 is built from 12 residues. Germline CDR1 reads SGHRS; CDR2 reads YFSETQ. For the CDR3, the DNA is TGCGCCAGCAGCTTGCAGTACAATGAGCAGTTCTTC. It yields the protein CASSLQYNEQFF.

The V and J genes are TRBV5-1 and TRBJ2-3; no definite D call. Germline V gives CDR1 SGHRS, CDR2 YFSETQ. Trimming took 1 base from V and 7 from J, leaving 7 bases between them. The CDR3 length is 12 residues. In DNA, the CDR3 is TGCGCCAGCAGCTTGTCGGGCAATACGCAGTATTTT. This translates into CASSLSGNTQYF.

The CDR3 sequence: CATSRERQGGNTGELFF. CDR3 DNA: TGTGCCACCAGCAGAGAGCGACAGGGGGGGAACACCGGGGAGCTGTTTTTT. The rearrangement links TRBV15 to TRBJ2-2, with 9 bases fitting TRBD1. The J segment lost 1 base and the V segment lost 0 bases, leaving 3 bases of the junction unmatched. Germline-derived CDR1 and CDR2 are LNHNV and YYDKDF (reference sequence). CDR3 length: 17 residues.

This clone was observed a single time. The chain employs TRBV30 and TRBJ1-1; 9 positions match TRBD1. Unmatched junction bases numbered 7, after V lost 3 bases and J lost 2 bases. Germline V gives CDR1 GTSNPN, CDR2 SVGIG (reference sequence). The CDR3 has 15 residues. The CDR3 bases are TGTGCCTGGAGCGCGCCGGGACAGGGAAACACTGAAGCTTTCTTT. Translation gives CAWSAPGQGNTEAFF.

V gene TRBV7-8 combines with J gene TRBJ2-7; TRBD1 matches 9 bases. The CDR3 length is 16 residues. CDR1 and CDR2 (germline): SGHVS, FQNEAQ. The J segment lost 2 bases and the V segment lost 2 bases, leaving 7 bases of the junction unmatched. CDR3 nucleotides: TGTGCCAGCAGCTTATGGGGGACAGGGTTTACCTACGAGCAGTACTTC. This codes for CASSLWGTGFTYEQYF.

The chain recombines TRBV13 with TRBJ1-2; 8 bases fit TRBD1. Losses at the gene ends were 5 bases for V and 3 bases for J; bases not matched to a gene: 5. CDR1 is PRHDT and CDR2 is FYEKMQ in the germline V gene (reference sequence). The CDR3 spans 14 residues. The CDR3 protein is CASSNRDRHYGYTF. The CDR3 region has the DNA TGTGCCAGCAGCAATAGGGACAGGCACTATGGCTACACCTTC. Full variable domain (missing parts from reference TRBV13 and TRBJ1-2): AAGVIQSPRHLIKEKRETATLKCYPIPRHDTVYWYQQGPGQDPQFLISFYEKMQSDKGSIPDRFSAQQFSDYHSELNMSSLELGDSALYFCASSNRDRHYGYTFGSGTRLTVV.

There are a few counts of this clone. V is TRBV6-1 and J is TRBJ1-2; 7 nucleotides agree with TRBD1. Per germline, CDR1 MNHNS and CDR2 SASEGT. With V trimmed by 9 bases and J by 6 bases, 4 bases remained unmatched. This CDR3 contains 11 residues. In DNA form, the CDR3 reads TGTGCCAGTAGACAGGGTCATGGCTACACCTTC. It yields the protein CASRQGHGYTF.

As concerns this clone: Germline is not matched at one junction end, which may reflect a read error. The chain recombines TRBV13 with TRBJ2-1; 12 nucleotides line up with TRBD2. CDR1 is PRHDT, CDR2 FYEKMQ, per germline (reference sequence). The CDR3 covers 15 residues. In DNA, the CDR3 is TGTGCCAGCAGCATAGGACTAGCGGGATCTCTTGAGCAGTTCTTC. Encoded protein: CASSIGLAGSLEQFF.

Comment on this clone: A junction boundary mismatches the germline segment, possibly from a read error. The chain combines TRBV29-1 with TRBJ2-3, with 11 positions matching TRBD2. This CDR3 has 15 amino acids. Germline loops: CDR1 SQVTM, CDR2 ANQGSEA. This chain's CDR3 is CSVEGRRLAGPTLNF. The CDR3 DNA reads as TGCAGCGTTGAAGGGAGGAGACTAGCGGGGCCCACCTTGAATTTT.

The chain employs TRBV9 and TRBJ2-6, with D tentatively TRBD2 (6 bases). This CDR3 has 20 amino acids. The ends were cut back, 3 bases at V and 0 bases at J, with 22 bases in the middle. Germline CDR1 is SGDLS and CDR2 is YYNGEE. CDR3 nucleotides: TGTGCCAGCAGCGAGTGGGGGAGACAAAGCGGGTTCTCTGGGGCCAACGTCCTGACTTTC. Protein sequence: CASSEWGRQSGFSGANVLTF.

The rearrangement uses TRBV6-4 and TRBJ2-5, with D possibly being TRBD1 (6 bases). Germline CDR1 reads MRHNA; CDR2 reads SNTAGT. The V gene lost 10 bases and the J gene lost 2 bases, with 11 bases spanning the gap. The CDR3 runs 12 residues. The chain's CDR3 is CAIPDRQETQYF. CDR3 bases: TGTGCCATTCCGGACAGACAAGAGACCCAGTACTTC.

J is TRBJ1-2 and V is TRBV27; unclear D gene. Germline V gene sequence: CDR1 MNHEY, CDR2 SMNVEV (reference sequence). This CDR3 comprises 14 residues. V was shortened by 1 base and J by 2 bases, with 8 bases between the two germline ends. The chain's CDR3 is CASSLFPPNYGYTF. The CDR3 DNA reads as TGTGCCAGCAGTTTATTCCCCCCCAACTATGGCTACACCTTC.

The rearrangement links TRBV6-5 to TRBJ2-5; D is unresolved. This CDR3 contains 16 residues. Trimming left V 2 bases short and J 1 base short, with 14 bases between. Germline V lookup: CDR1 MNHEY, CDR2 SVGAGI. This chain's CDR3 is CASSYGVPLSQETQYF. DNA for the CDR3: TGTGCCAGCAGTTACGGAGTACCCCTGTCCCAAGAGACCCAGTACTTC.

This chain uses TRBV4-2 with TRBJ2-7; no reliable D call. Trimming shortened V by 1 base and J by 6 bases, and 4 bases separated the two germline ends. The length of the CDR3 is 11 residues. Per germline, CDR1 LGHNA and CDR2 YNFKEQ. The CDR3 bases are TGTGCCAGCAGCCAAGGTTCCGAGCAGTACTTC. Translated, it gives CASSQGSEQYF.

This clone was detected only once. This chain links TRBV6-5 with TRBJ2-3; unclear D gene. V lost 5 bases to trimming and J lost 6 bases, with 9 bases between them. This CDR3 has 12 residues. CDR1 and CDR2 from the germline V gene are MNHEY and SVGAGI. The CDR3 nucleotides read TGTGCCAGCAGTCCTCGCTCCGATACGCAGTATTTT. Translation gives CASSPRSDTQYF.

This clone was seen more than once but under ten times. The rearrangement uses TRBV21-1 and TRBJ1-1. TRBV21-1 is a recognized pseudogene. The CDR3 spans 12 residues. CDR3 nucleotide sequence: TGTGCCAGCAGCAAAGTAGGTACTGAAGCTTTCTTT. Its translation is CASSKVGTEAFF.

The chain employs TRBV5-6 and TRBJ2-7; a weak D match, TRBD1 (6 bases). Trimming took off 2 bases at V and 3 bases at J, with 27 bases between the two ends. The germline CDR1 and CDR2 sequences are SGHDT and YYEEEE. The CDR3 consists of 19 residues. The CDR3 nucleotides are TGTGCCAGCAGCTTCTACAGGGTTTTAGGTCAATCGGAGGACTACGAGCAGTACTTC. It specifies CASSFYRVLGQSEDYEQYF.

This chain uses TRBV7-2 with TRBJ1-6; D gene uncertain. This CDR3 region has 15 residues. Between the trimmed V and J ends, which lost 1 base and 10 bases, there was a span of 14 bases. Germline values: CDR1 SGHTA, CDR2 FQGNSA. CDR3: CASSLVLRTGSPLHF. The DNA for the CDR3 is TGTGCCAGCAGCTTAGTGTTAAGGACCGGATCACCCCTCCACTTT.

The chain combines TRBV2 with TRBJ1-2, with 9 bases that match TRBD1. CDR3 length: 16 amino acids. V trimming: 4 bases; J trimming: 1 base; junction bases outside the gene matches: 7. CDR1 and CDR2 (germline): SNHLY, FYNNEI. The CDR3 DNA is TGTGCCAGCAGTGTGGGGACAGGGAGATTTAACTATGGCTACACCTTC. Amino acids: CASSVGTGRFNYGYTF.

The chain carries TRBV29-1 and TRBJ2-7, with D possibly being TRBD1 (6 bases). The CDR3 runs to 13 residues. V was shortened by 3 bases and J by 6 bases, with 15 bases between the two germline ends. Germline V gene sequence: CDR1 SQVTM, CDR2 ANQGSEA. CDR3 sequence reads: CSVDLYLGGEQYF. In nucleotides, the CDR3 is TGCAGCGTTGATTTGTACCTAGGGGGCGAGCAGTACTTC.

The rearrangement uses TRBV5-6 and TRBJ2-7; a weak D match, TRBD1 (5 bases). Germline V gives CDR1 SGHDT, CDR2 YYEEEE. The CDR3 loop spans 12 amino acids. Trimming cost V 4 bases and J 5 bases, with 10 bases left between them. The CDR3 nucleotides are TGTGCCAGCAGCGCAGGGTTCCACGAGCAGTACTTC. It codes for CASSAGFHEQYF.

The chain links TRBV7-2 to TRBJ2-3, with 9 bases matching TRBD2. This CDR3 is built from 17 residues. V dropped 5 bases and J dropped 3; count of bases not matched to a gene: 12. Looked up from germline, CDR1 is SGHTA and CDR2 is FQGNSA. Written as DNA, the CDR3 is TGTGCCAGCAGCCCAACGGGAGCGGGAGGCCTTACAGATACGCAGTATTTT. This sequence encodes CASSPTGAGGLTDTQYF. The full variable domain, its missing parts supplied by reference TRBV7-2 and TRBJ2-3, is GAGVSQSPSNKVTEKGKDVELRCDPISGHTALYWYRQSLGQGLEFLIYFQGNSAPDKSGLPSDRFSAERTGGSVSTLTIQRTQQEDSAVYLCASSPTGAGGLTDTQYFGPGTRLTVL.

The chain is built from TRBV6-1 and TRBJ1-5; D is perhaps TRBD1 (6 bases). Looked up from germline, CDR1 is MNHNS and CDR2 is SASEGT. The V end was cut by 4 bases, the J end by 6 bases, with 7 bases between. This CDR3 has 12 amino acids. CDR3 DNA sequence: TGTGCCAGCAGTGGGGGGCGTCAGCCCCAGCATTTT. The encoded protein is CASSGGRQPQHF.

The rearrangement uses TRBV27 and TRBJ2-7; 7 bases line up with TRBD1. Germline V gene data show CDR1 as MNHEY and CDR2 as SMNVEV (reference sequence). With 4 bases clipped from V and 4 bases from J, the junction kept 7 bases outside the gene matches. The CDR3 length is 14 residues. The CDR3 is CASSSATGLYEQYF. CDR3 coding DNA: TGTGCCAGCAGTTCCGCGACAGGGCTTTACGAGCAGTACTTC.

The genes are TRBV27 and TRBJ1-5, with TRBD1 as a possible D gene (6 bases). Trimming took 3 bases from V and 5 from J, leaving 11 bases between them. Germline values: CDR1 MNHEY, CDR2 SMNVEV (reference sequence). The CDR3 has 14 amino acids. For the CDR3, the DNA is TGTGCCAGCAGTTTGAACAGGGCGGATCAGCCCCAGCATTTT. Translated: CASSLNRADQPQHF.

The chain has TRBV15 and TRBJ2-6; D gene uncertain. Trimming pared 0 bases from V and 4 bases from J, leaving 28 bases between. The CDR3 consists of 22 residues. Germline CDR1 and CDR2: LNHNV and YYDKDF (reference sequence). The CDR3 spells CATSREFSDPTELTDGANVLTF. Written as DNA, the CDR3 is TGTGCCACCAGCAGAGAATTTTCGGACCCGACTGAGCTCACCGACGGGGCCAACGTCCTGACTTTC.

The chain carries TRBV6-6 and TRBJ1-4, with D possibly matching TRBD1 (6 bases). V lost 5 bases, J lost 8 bases, and 18 bases lay in between. The CDR3 is 15 amino acids. The germline V gene encodes CDR1 MNHNY and CDR2 SVGAGI (reference sequence). CDR3 DNA sequence: TGTGCCAGCAGTCGTGGGGTCCAAGGGGGAGAAAAACTGTTTTTT. Its protein product is CASSRGVQGGEKLFF.